The 9 T cell receptor beta chains reported below all come from one sample, sequenced in a study of blood T cell repertoires in COVID-19. Sequencing was performed with immunoSEQ multiplex PCR; in TCRdb, only in-frame clones are kept and a portion is missing. Among roughly 87,000 clones listed, approximately 85% were seen once. Input material: peripheral blood. The receptors were gathered from a woman aged 80 or over with COVID-19, enrolled during active disease.

The V and J genes are TRBV7-9 and TRBJ2-3, with 8 nucleotides matching TRBD1. V lost 5 bases and J lost 6; bases outside the gene matches: 7. CDR1 SEHNR and CDR2 FQNEAQ come from the germline V gene (reference sequence). The CDR3 runs 14 residues. CDR3 coding DNA: TGTGCCAGCAGCCAGCAGGGGGCAACGGATACGCAGTATTTT. Translating gives CASSQQGATDTQYF. Using reference TRBV7-9 and TRBJ2-3 for the parts outside the CDR3, the full variable domain is DTGVSQNPRHKITKRGQNVTFRCDPISEHNRLYWYRQTLGQGPEFLTYFQNEAQLEKSRLLSDRFSAERPKGSFSTLEIQRTEQGDSAMYLCASSQQGATDTQYFGPGTRLTVL.

This chain uses TRBV27 with TRBJ2-3, with 7 bases aligning to TRBD2. Germline loops: CDR1 MNHEY, CDR2 SMNVEV (reference sequence). The CDR3 is 16 amino acids. With V trimmed by 5 bases and J by 2 bases, 10 bases remained unmatched. Here the CDR3 DNA reads TGTGCCAGCAGTCCGCCGGTGCGGGGGACCACAGATACGCAGTATTTT. Its translation: CASSPPVRGTTDTQYF.

This chain connects TRBV7-6 to TRBJ2-5; D may be TRBD2 (6 bases). The CDR3 spans 12 residues. The V end lost 5 bases, the J end lost 5 bases, and 9 bases lay between the germline ends. Germline V gives CDR1 SGHVS, CDR2 FNYEAQ. The CDR3 sequence: CASSTGGETQYF. The CDR3 nucleotides are TGTGCCAGCAGCACCGGAGGGGAGACCCAGTACTTC.

The chain joins TRBV5-1 to TRBJ1-6, with no clear D. The CDR3 loop spans 17 amino acids. Trimming removed 1 base from V and 3 bases from J, with 14 bases in between. Looked up from germline, CDR1 is SGHRS and CDR2 is YFSETQ. CDR3 sequence reads: CASSLNTQSHYNSPLHF. The CDR3 DNA reads as TGCGCCAGCAGCTTGAACACACAGAGCCACTATAATTCACCCCTCCACTTT.

This chain joins TRBV6-6 and TRBJ1-2; no reliable D call. V was cut by 7 bases and J by 7 bases, with 13 bases left in between. The CDR3 is 12 residues long. CDR1 is MNHNY and CDR2 is SVGAGI in the germline V gene (reference sequence). The CDR3 DNA sequence: TGTGCCAGCAACGAGGGAGGTTCTGGCTACACCTTC. It translates to CASNEGGSGYTF.

The chain carries TRBV7-2 and TRBJ2-4; tentatively, D is TRBD2 (6 bases). Between the trimmed V and J ends, which lost 5 bases and 1 base, there was a span of 12 bases. Germline V lookup: CDR1 SGHTA, CDR2 FQGNSA. This CDR3 comprises 15 residues. In nucleotides, the CDR3 is TGTGCCAGCAGCCCTTGGGGGAGGGCCAAAAACATTCAGTACTTC. This gives the protein CASSPWGRAKNIQYF.

This chain uses TRBV18 with TRBJ1-1; 9 bases agree with TRBD1. V lost 3 bases and J lost 0; bases outside the gene matches: 5. CDR3 length: 16 residues. CDR1 KGHSH and CDR2 LQKENI come from the germline V gene. CDR3 coding DNA: TGTGCCAGCTCACCGGGACAGGGAGACATGAACACTGAAGCTTTCTTT. Protein: CASSPGQGDMNTEAFF.

This clone was detected once. The chain joins TRBV2 to TRBJ2-2, with D maybe TRBD2 (6 bases). V was pared by 2 bases and J by 3 bases, with 10 bases between. The length of the CDR3 is 15 residues. Germline CDR1 and CDR2: SNHLY and FYNNEI. CDR3 nucleotide sequence: TGTGCCAGCAGTGAACCGGGAGTGGACACCGGGGAGCTGTTTTTT. Protein: CASSEPGVDTGELFF.

This rearrangement joins TRBV5-4 to TRBJ2-1; TRBD2 is a possible D gene (5 bases). The germline gives CDR1 SGHNT, CDR2 YYREEE (reference sequence). Trimming shortened V by 1 base and J by 1 base, and 9 bases separated the two germline ends. The CDR3 spans 15 residues. The CDR3 sequence is CASSLSSGSYNEQFF. DNA of the CDR3: TGTGCCAGCAGCTTGTCCAGCGGTTCCTACAATGAGCAGTTCTTC.